What follows is one T cell receptor beta chain and its context. What it binds is unknown. The sample is drawn from a study of T cell responses to AZD1222 COVID-19 vaccine. Study-wide results and limits: Most donors were white British and more were female, and clonal diversity was possibly underestimated. No repertoire was sampled before or during the peak T cell response, only after it.

Pooled samples include second doses given at about 4 or 12 weeks. Clones were read by immunoSEQ multiplex PCR, and TCRdb kept only the in-frame ones, dropping some. The table has about 130,000 clones, 80% to 95% seen once. The sample was peripheral blood, taken 28 days after the second AZD1222 dose. The clonotype comes from an adult who received the AZD1222 COVID-19 vaccine.

This chain's CDR3 is CASSPPGQVTDTQYF. The CDR3, as DNA: TGTGCCAGCTCACCACCAGGTCAGGTCACAGATACGCAGTATTTT. The genes are TRBV18 and TRBJ2-3, with D unresolved. V was shortened by 0 bases and J by 2 bases, with 9 bases between the two germline ends. The CDR3 length is 15 residues. Germline CDR1 KGHSH, CDR2 LQKENI.